The rows below give T cell receptor beta chains drawn from one sample of a study of T cell repertoires in cytomegalovirus infection. Their antigens are not known. One entry per CDR3 protein results from TCRdb running MiXCR on the reads. The sample records 80,000 to 95,000 distinct CDR3 sequences, 25% to 30% being singletons. The sequences come from CD8+ T cells from cultured PBMCs, collected from culture after CMV antigen stimulation. These receptors all come from a human donor in good health (CMV status not recorded). Some clones in this sample may be carry-over from other donors' samples. CDR3s include the opening cysteine and the closing phenylalanine or tryptophan. Fields, in order: clone size, D gene, J gene, V gene, CDR3 DNA, CDR3 protein. A D gene is named only where the DNA matches it firmly. Part of the rows lack a size; the others show once, few, many or a class for expanded clones.

many	TRBD1	TRBJ1-2	TRBV7-2	TGTGCCAGCAGCTTGTTCCTAGGGGGCGCTTATGGCTACACCTTC	CASSLFLGGAYGYTF
many	.	TRBJ1-1	TRBV12-3/TRBV12-4	TGTGCCAGCAGTTTGTCGTTGAACACTGAAGCTTTCTTT	CASSLSLNTEAFF
few	.	TRBJ1-1	TRBV3-1	TGTGCCAGCAGCCAAGATTACGGAGGAGTTAAAGCTTTCTTT	CASSQDYGGVKAFF
many	.	TRBJ2-2	TRBV7-8	TGTGCCAGCAGTTCCTCGGAGGGCGCTTTCCTCGGGGAGCTGTTTTTT	CASSSSEGAFLGELFF
.	.	TRBJ2-2	TRBV2	TGTGCCAGCAAAAGGGAGATCAACCCGAACACCGGGGAGCTGTTTTTT	CASKREINPNTGELFF
.	.	TRBJ2-5	TRBV7-8	TGTGCCAGCAGCTTCTTAGCGACGAAAGAGACCCAGTACTTC	CASSFLATKETQYF
few	TRBD2	TRBJ2-1	TRBV5-4	TGTGCCAGCAGCTCCTCCGTTAGCGGGTTGCTAGACAATGAGCAGTTCTTC	CASSSSVSGLLDNEQFF
.	TRBD1	TRBJ1-2	TRBV7-2	TGTGCCGGCAGCTACCGGGACAGCGGCGATGGCTACACCTTC	CAGSYRDSGDGYTF
many	TRBD2	TRBJ2-7	TRBV5-6	TGTGCCAGCAGGCATCTAGCGGATCCTTACGAGCAGTACTTC	CASRHLADPYEQYF
.	.	TRBJ2-7	TRBV29-1	TGCAGCGTTGAATCACAGAGCTCCTACGAGCAGTACTTC	CSVESQSSYEQYF
.	.	TRBJ2-1	TRBV24-1	TGTGCCCTCCGACGCCCGCCAAGCCAGGGGGGGATTTTAAATGAGCAGTTCTTC	CALRRPPSQGGILNEQFF
many	TRBD2	TRBJ2-3	TRBV20-1	TGCAGTGCCGGACTAGCGGGTCGAGATACGCAGTATTTT	CSAGLAGRDTQYF
.	TRBD2	TRBJ2-7	TRBV28	TGTGCCAGCAGTCCCTTAGCGGGGGCCGGGTACGAGCAGTACTTC	CASSPLAGAGYEQYF
few	.	TRBJ2-2	TRBV18	TGTGCCAGCTCACCAATGGCGCACCGGGAGCTGTTTTTT	CASSPMAHRELFF
.	.	TRBJ1-1	TRBV19	TGTGCCAGTAGTGCCAGATCGAACACTGAAGCTTTCTTT	CASSARSNTEAFF
.	.	TRBJ2-5	TRBV12-3/TRBV12-4	TGTGCCAGCAGTCCTCCGGGACTGTGGTACCAAGAGACCCAGTACTTC	CASSPPGLWYQETQYF
.	.	TRBJ1-1	TRBV19	TGTGCCAGTAGTATTCTACCGGGACAAAAAAACACTGAAGCTTTCTTT	CASSILPGQKNTEAFF
many	.	TRBJ2-2	TRBV15	TGTGCCACCAGCAGAGATGTCTGGGGTAACACCGGGGAGCTGTTTTTT	CATSRDVWGNTGELFF
.	TRBD1	TRBJ2-7	TRBV14	TGTGCCAGCAGCCTTGGACAGGGGGCCACCTACGAGCAGTACTTC	CASSLGQGATYEQYF
many	TRBD1	TRBJ1-6	TRBV5-4	TGTGCCAGCAGCTTAACAGGGGGAGTTTCACCCCTCCACTTT	CASSLTGGVSPLHF
many	.	TRBJ2-7	TRBV3-1	TGTGCCAGCAGCCAAGAGGCCCTTTCCTACGAGCAGTACTTC	CASSQEALSYEQYF
.	TRBD1	TRBJ2-1	TRBV14	TGTGCCAGCAGCCTGGACAGGGTTTACTACAATGAGCAGTTCTTC	CASSLDRVYYNEQFF
.	TRBD2	TRBJ2-5	TRBV6-5	TGTGCCAGCAGTTACGAACTAGCGGGGGGGCCAGGGGAGACCCAGTACTTC	CASSYELAGGPGETQYF
many	.	TRBJ1-3	TRBV20-1	TGCAGTGCCCCCCGAATGGGGACTAGCTCTGGAAACACCATATATTTT	CSAPRMGTSSGNTIYF
many	TRBD1	TRBJ1-1	TRBV7-9	TGTGCCAGCAGTTTCCCAGGGGGCTTGGTGGCTTTCTTT	CASSFPGGLVAFF
.	TRBD1	TRBJ1-1	TRBV19	TGTGCCAGTAGTCCCGGACAGGGGGCCACTGAAGCTTTCTTT	CASSPGQGATEAFF
.	TRBD1	TRBJ2-7	TRBV5-1	TGCGCCAGCAACCGCGAGGGGGCGGAGGAGCAGTACTTC	CASNREGAEEQYF
.	.	TRBJ2-1	TRBV7-9	TGTGCCAGCCGTGGGCCGGGGACGGCCTACAATGAGCAGTTCTTC	CASRGPGTAYNEQFF
.	.	TRBJ1-5	TRBV28	TGTGCCAGCAGTTATCGAAACGGGAATCAGCCCCAGCATTTT	CASSYRNGNQPQHF
few	TRBD1	TRBJ2-7	TRBV11-2	TGTGCCAGCAGCTTAAGGCAGGGGGCAAGGTACGAGCAGTACTTC	CASSLRQGARYEQYF
few	.	TRBJ1-2	TRBV4-1	TGCGCCAGCAGCCAAGAACCCGGGGGATTCTATGGCTACACCTTC	CASSQEPGGFYGYTF
.	.	TRBJ2-7	TRBV19	TGTGCCAGTAGTATCAGAGGGTCTACGATTTGGGAGCAGTACTTC	CASSIRGSTIWEQYF
many	.	TRBJ1-1	TRBV15	TGTGCCACCAGCAGAGATCAAAGGACAGCGAGGTCCACTGAAGCTTTCTTT	CATSRDQRTARSTEAFF
.	.	TRBJ1-2	TRBV2	TGTGCCAGCAGTTCGTGGGCCCGCGACTACACCTTC	CASSSWARDYTF
many	TRBD2	TRBJ2-1	TRBV7-6	TGTGCCAGCAGCTTGGCCATAGGGACTAGGGATGAGCAGTTCTTC	CASSLAIGTRDEQFF